This TCR beta chain was identified in a study of cytomegalovirus exposure and HLA in healthy donors. The study, taken as a whole, reports: Rare TCR sequences dominated, though some public TCRs recurred in many donors.

On this clone itself: The antigen is not known.

The primer mix had 60 Vbeta and 13 Jbeta primers. The data were produced by immunoSEQ multiplex PCR, yet TCRdb's version contains in-frame clones alone and is incomplete. The sample lists about 190,000 clones; about four fifths were seen once. The ends lost 6 bases at V and 5 bases at J; junction bases unmatched: 8. Germline assignment: CDR1 SGHNT and CDR2 YENEEA. This CDR3 is built from 15 residues. The rearrangement joins TRBV11-3 to TRBJ2-1, with TRBD2 matching 9 bases. This clonotype was obtained from a woman in her 40s in good health and CMV-seronegative. The sequenced sample consisted of PBMCs. The CDR3 protein is CASRRSGRLDNEQFF. In DNA form, the CDR3 reads TGTGCCAGCAGACGGAGCGGGAGGCTAGACAATGAGCAGTTCTTC.